This T cell receptor (beta chain) was captured by sequencing in a study of T cells in Graves' hyperthyroidism and ophthalmopathy. Study outcomes and limitations: Using 13 V-J features, a model discriminated ophthalmopathy from stable hyperthyroidism.

Trimming shortened V by 4 bases and J by 3 bases, and 19 bases separated the two germline ends. This CDR3 spans 16 amino acids. Germline loops: CDR1 MGHRA, CDR2 YSYEKL. Points on this clonotype: Its antigen is currently unknown.

RNA transcripts gave rise to amplified TCR beta CDR3 regions. During a first-round RT-PCR of the TCR CDR3, the HTBI primer set was used. Each CDR3 protein is one row after TCRdb ran MiXCR on the multiplex PCR reads. The sample consists of about 480,000 distinct CDR3 sequences, about 20% of them appearing once. Orbital computed tomography and thyroid ultrasound, together with serum TRAb and thyroxine and clinical symptoms, were used for diagnoses. The clonotype originates from a woman in her 70s with Graves' ophthalmopathy. The sequencing sample was made of blood. The chain couples TRBV4-1 to TRBJ2-7, with a weak D call TRBD2 (5 bases). CDR3 DNA sequence: TGCGCCAGCAGCCGCGTTTTGGCGGGCACCTTCTACGAGCAGTACTTC. This translates into CASSRVLAGTFYEQYF.